The source of this TCR beta chain is a study of cytotoxic CD8 clonotypes in ibrutinib-treated CLL (dated by TCRdb to 2020 to 2023). Concerning the study at large: In this cohort, approximately 15 patients were treatment-naive and ten to eleven were relapsed/refractory, while some 18 had unmutated IGHV. Longitudinal samples were obtainable from about 30% of the roughly 90 participants in the trial. Responses were partial in some 24 patients and complete in 2; after median 68 months follow-up, 14 stayed in remission and 12 progressed. Cryopreserved peripheral blood mononuclear cells were obtained prior to treatment, at the time of response, and at either disease progression or sustained remission. Response samples were obtained after a median of roughly eleven months of treatment, with a range of roughly 6 to 40 months. Every sample from remission and from progressive disease was obtained while the patients were still on ibrutinib. On average, each sample yielded approximately 250,000 productive templates and 94,082 productive rearrangements.

About this clone: Its antigen is not yet known. No base qualities exist here, and no much larger clone lies one base off it.

The V and J ends are trimmed by 8 bases and 5 bases, leaving 12 bases between them. CDR1 and CDR2, per the germline V gene (reference sequence), are SEHNR and FQNEAQ. From its cysteine to its phenylalanine, the CDR3 spans 12 amino acids. Only the CDR3 part of the read is kept: 36 bases, read in frame from the first base. What the time point label conveys for this sample: 12 months on ibrutinib. For TCR beta library preparation, about 2 micrograms of genomic DNA were extracted from the cryopreserved PBMCs. High-throughput TCR beta sequencing was performed on longitudinal blood samples from CLL patients receiving ibrutinib monotherapy. The patients took part in an open-label, single-center phase 2 trial of ibrutinib monotherapy. On a MiSeq, deep resolution sequencing aimed for a depth between 1 in 1 million and 1 in 200,000 T cells, with each clonotype covered about 9.9x on average. The immunoSEQ hsTCRB Kit was used to generate TCR beta libraries. The source study handled its data this way. Data were analyzed with ImmunoSEQ Data Assistant and ImmunoSEQ Analyzer, with V, D and J genes assigned per IMGT definitions. Clonality, with values ranging from 0 to 1, was calculated as one minus the normalized Shannon entropy of productive rearrangement frequencies. Only overrepresented clonotypes making up at least 0.05% of the repertoire of each patient were included in the public clonotype analysis. Some twelve age-matched healthy donor repertoires from immuneACCESS were used as controls for clonality. TCRdb carries this immuneACCESS record with in-frame sequences only. Its versions omit some clonotypes, under half of them owing to an unresolved V gene in the studies checked, with the rest unexplained. That table is the source of V, J and clone size, and D and trimming were worked out from the DNA. In this sample the table shows approximately 91,000 clones, about 76% of which occur a single time. The ten largest clones capture about 4.4% of the sample.

What the research found in general, with its limitations: Public clonotypes were found to be uncommon and were observed to contract or remain stable during treatment; the increase in clonality was shown to reflect expansion of private clonotypes at ibrutinib response. Sustained-remission and progressing patients did not have matched sampling times, and lymph node repertoires were not examined. Clonality increased at ibrutinib response, stayed stable in sustained remission, and fell back toward baseline at progression. Baseline clonality was found to be higher than that of age-matched healthy donors and was strongly correlated with circulating CD8+ T-cell counts.

The origin of this receptor is a human donor with chronic lymphocytic leukemia. The rearrangement combines TRBV7-9 with TRBJ2-5; the D gene could be either TRBD1 or TRBD2, each agreeing at 6 bases. The sequences come from PBMCs, collected after 12 months of ibrutinib treatment. The DNA sequence reads TGTGCCAGCGGAGGGGGGCGCGAGACCCAGTACTTC. Its translation is CASGGGRETQYF.